A single sample gave rise to the 24 T cell receptor beta chains below, sequenced in a study of OX40 agonist ivuxolimab in advanced cancers. TCRdb keeps only in-frame clones here, not all; method: immunoSEQ multiplex PCR. Among tens of thousands of clones listed, about 85% were seen once. The material was CD4+ or CD8+ T cells sorted from blood, obtained in a trial of the OX40 agonist ivuxolimab. These receptors originate from an adult with an advanced solid tumor such as melanoma, head and neck, liver or kidney cancer.

This chain uses TRBV15 with TRBJ1-5, with D hard to call. In germline, CDR1 is LNHNV, CDR2 YYDKDF (reference sequence). Between the trimmed V and J ends, which lost 0 bases and 3 bases, there was a span of 9 bases. There are 15 residues in the CDR3. In DNA, the CDR3 is TGTGCCACCAGCAGAGATCCTGGGAACAATCAGCCCCAGCATTTT. This gives the protein CATSRDPGNNQPQHF.

V usage is TRBV6-5 and J usage is TRBJ2-4; TRBD1 is a possible D gene (5 bases). Trimming left V 6 bases short and J 5 bases short, with 14 bases between. In germline, CDR1 is MNHEY, CDR2 SVGAGI. The CDR3 contains 14 residues. The chain's CDR3 is CASRAPRGQNIQYF. The CDR3 coding sequence is TGTGCCAGCAGGGCCCCAAGGGGCCAAAACATTCAGTACTTC.

This clone was detected only a few times. The genes are TRBV19 and TRBJ2-1, with 8 bases identical to TRBD2. The CDR3 length is 16 residues. Germline loops: CDR1 LNHDA, CDR2 SQIVND (reference sequence). With V trimmed by 7 bases and J by 0 bases, 8 bases remained unmatched. The CDR3 loop reads CASTRGGTSSYNEQFF. The CDR3 DNA reads TGTGCCAGTACTCGCGGCGGGACTAGCTCCTACAATGAGCAGTTCTTC.

The sample holds a few counts of this clone. At the DNA level, this CDR3 is encoded by other sequences in the same sample as well. The V and J genes are TRBV7-2 and TRBJ1-4; D perhaps matches TRBD1 (6 bases). In germline, CDR1 is SGHTA, CDR2 FQGNSA. V shed 5 bases and J shed 5 bases, with 12 bases lying between them. The CDR3 has 14 residues. CDR3 sequence reads: CASSLGGANEKLFF. CDR3 in DNA: TGTGCCAGCAGCCTTGGGGGGGCGAATGAAAAACTGTTTTTT.

The chain uses TRBV6-5 and TRBJ1-3; maybe TRBD1 (5 bases). V dropped 2 bases and J dropped 4 bases, with 12 bases sitting between them. This CDR3 has 15 amino acids. Looked up from germline, CDR1 is MNHEY and CDR2 is SVGAGI. CDR3 nucleotide sequence: TGTGCCAGCAGTTACGGGGCAGGGAGAGGAAACACCATATATTTT. This translates into CASSYGAGRGNTIYF.

The rearrangement links TRBV6-5 to TRBJ1-2, with 9 bases lining up with TRBD1. The CDR3 length is 15 residues. The V segment lost 9 bases and the J segment 2 bases; nucleotides outside the gene matches: 10. CDR1 and CDR2 from the germline V gene are MNHEY and SVGAGI. The CDR3 DNA sequence: TGTGCCAGTACCGGGACAGGGAGTGGGAACTATGGCTACACCTTC. It specifies CASTGTGSGNYGYTF.

This chain uses TRBV7-2 with TRBJ1-2; D ambiguous. V was trimmed by 2 bases and J by 6 bases, leaving 4 bases between them. CDR1 is SGHTA and CDR2 is FQGNSA in the germline V gene. The CDR3 is 11 residues long. The CDR3 sequence: CASSLTDGYTF. For the CDR3, the DNA is TGTGCCAGCAGCTTAACAGATGGCTACACCTTC.

The chain combines TRBV4-1 with TRBJ2-3; TRBD1 matches 8 bases. This CDR3 is 17 amino acids long. In germline, CDR1 is MGHRA, CDR2 YSYEKL. J gave up 0 bases and V 4 bases, and 9 bases lay outside the gene matches. CDR3 in DNA: TGCGCCAGCAGCCCCCGGACAGGGCGCCCTAGCACAGATACGCAGTATTTT. Its protein product is CASSPRTGRPSTDTQYF.

The chain uses TRBV7-8 and TRBJ1-5; D call uncertain. This CDR3 spans 16 amino acids. Germline CDR1 SGHVS, CDR2 FQNEAQ. Trimming pared 7 bases from V and 1 base from J, leaving 17 bases between. The CDR3 bases are TGTGCCAGCACCCTAACGGTGCACCCGAGCAATCAGCCCCAGCATTTT. Protein sequence: CASTLTVHPSNQPQHF.

The chain has TRBV7-2 and TRBJ1-6; D gene ambiguous. CDR3 length equals 12 residues. CDR1 and CDR2 (germline): SGHTA, FQGNSA. The V end was cut by 5 bases, the J end by 15 bases, with 14 bases between. CDR3 loop: CASSRQGRVLHF. CDR3 in DNA: TGTGCCAGCAGCCGTCAAGGAAGGGTCCTCCACTTT.

The V and J genes are TRBV19 and TRBJ1-4, with D possibly TRBD1 on 5 matching bases. V was shortened by 5 bases and J by 2 bases, with 12 bases between the two germline ends. CDR3 length: 15 amino acids. Germline V gene data show CDR1 as LNHDA and CDR2 as SQIVND (reference sequence). The CDR3 protein is CASSAQAATNEKLFF. For the CDR3, the DNA is TGTGCCAGTAGTGCACAGGCCGCGACTAATGAAAAACTGTTTTTT.

The CDR3 region is CASTKTGFSYNEQFF. As DNA, the CDR3 is TGTGCCAGCACGAAGACGGGGTTCTCCTACAATGAGCAGTTCTTC. The chain couples TRBV7-2 to TRBJ2-1; D may be TRBD2 (5 bases). Trimming shortened V by 7 bases and J by 0 bases, and 13 bases separated the two germline ends. Per germline, CDR1 SGHTA and CDR2 FQGNSA. This CDR3 comprises 15 residues.

The chain is built from TRBV4-2 and TRBJ2-1; TRBD2 is a possible D gene (5 bases). Germline V lookup: CDR1 LGHNA, CDR2 YNFKEQ. Trimming took off 1 base at V and 8 bases at J, with 15 bases between the two ends. The CDR3 covers 15 residues. Here the CDR3 DNA reads TGTGCCAGCAGCCAAGTACTAGAGGCCCCCCATGAGCAGTTCTTC. It translates to CASSQVLEAPHEQFF.

This chain uses TRBV7-6 with TRBJ1-1, with D possibly TRBD1 on 6 matching bases. The CDR3 totals 15 residues. Germline V gene data show CDR1 as SGHVS and CDR2 as FNYEAQ. V was pared by 5 bases and J by 1 base, with 14 bases between. In nucleotides, the CDR3 is TGTGCCAGCAGCAGGCGACCGGGGGCGAACACTGAAGCTTTCTTT. It is translated as CASSRRPGANTEAFF.

The chain recombines TRBV7-9 with TRBJ1-5, with a weak D call TRBD1 (5 bases). Germline V gives CDR1 SEHNR, CDR2 FQNEAQ (reference sequence). Deletions cut 5 bases from V and 2 bases from J, with 13 bases between. The CDR3 length is 15 residues. The CDR3 region has the DNA TGTGCCAGCAGCCCCGGGGGTGGCGGCAATCAGCCCCAGCATTTT. Amino acid sequence: CASSPGGGGNQPQHF. Drawing the rest from reference TRBV7-9 and TRBJ1-5, the complete variable domain is DTGVSQNPRHKITKRGQNVTFRCDPISEHNRLYWYRQTLGQGPEFLTYFQNEAQLEKSRLLSDRFSAERPKGSFSTLEIQRTEQGDSAMYLCASSPGGGGNQPQHFGDGTRLSIL.

About this clone: Distinct nucleotide sequences in the sample also encode this CDR3. The rearrangement uses TRBV18 and TRBJ2-7, with 7 positions matching TRBD2. This CDR3 region has 18 residues. Germline CDR1 is KGHSH and CDR2 is LQKENI. J lost 0 bases, V lost 2 bases, and 13 bases had no gene match. DNA of the CDR3: TGTGCCAGCTCACCAGGAGTAGCCGGCGGGAGCAGCTCCTACGAGCAGTACTTC. It codes for CASSPGVAGGSSSYEQYF.

This sequence joins TRBV28 and TRBJ1-5; D uncertain. Trimming pared 6 bases from V and 4 bases from J, leaving 4 bases between. The CDR3 consists of 11 residues. CDR1 is MDHEN and CDR2 is SYDVKM in the germline V gene. The CDR3 region has the DNA TGTGCCAGCAGAGGGAATCAGCCCCAGCATTTT. This encodes CASRGNQPQHF.

This clone has more than one count but fewer than ten. The V and J genes are TRBV28 and TRBJ2-5; D is perhaps TRBD2 (6 bases). The CDR3 covers 15 residues. Germline CDR1 MDHEN, CDR2 SYDVKM. V was pared by 5 bases and J by 1 base, with 14 bases between. CDR3 protein: CASSPQGLTQETQYF. DNA of the CDR3: TGTGCCAGCAGTCCCCAGGGACTCACCCAAGAGACCCAGTACTTC.

The chain joins TRBV4-1 to TRBJ1-1, with TRBD1 matching 12 bases. Losses at the gene ends were 3 bases for V and 0 bases for J; bases not matched to a gene: 5. CDR1 and CDR2 (germline): MGHRA, YSYEKL. This CDR3 contains 17 residues. The CDR3 sequence: CASSQTGTGGMNTEAFF. In DNA, the CDR3 is TGCGCCAGCAGCCAGACCGGGACAGGGGGCATGAACACTGAAGCTTTCTTT.

The chain carries TRBV4-1 and TRBJ2-7; the D gene is possibly TRBD2 (6 bases). Deletions cut 0 bases from V and 0 bases from J, with 15 bases between. Germline V CDR1 and CDR2: MGHRA, YSYEKL. This CDR3 is built from 17 residues. The CDR3 nucleotides are TGCGCCAGCAGCCAAGATAGGAGGGCAGGGCACTCCTACGAGCAGTACGTC. It codes for CASSQDRRAGHSYEQYV.

V and J are TRBV15 and TRBJ1-4, with a weak D call TRBD1 (5 bases). The V end lost 4 bases, the J end lost 6 bases, and 15 bases lay between the germline ends. The length of the CDR3 is 15 residues. The V gene's germline CDR1 is LNHNV and CDR2 YYDKDF (reference sequence). The CDR3 nucleotides are TGTGCCACCAGCAACCCGACAGCTAGCCATGAAAAACTGTTTTTT. As protein: CATSNPTASHEKLFF.

This sequence joins TRBV10-2 and TRBJ2-5, with D perhaps being TRBD1 or TRBD2 (6 bases each). Trimming cost V 1 base and J 5 bases, with 8 bases left between them. In germline, CDR1 is WSHSY, CDR2 SAAADI. This CDR3 is built from 13 residues. The CDR3 coding sequence is TGCGCCAGCAGTGAGTGGAGGGGGGAGACCCAGTACTTC. The encoded protein is CASSEWRGETQYF.

This chain links TRBV11-2 with TRBJ2-7, with 7 bases fitting TRBD1. There are 14 residues in the CDR3. Germline lookup yields CDR1 SGHAT and CDR2 FQNNGV. Losses at the gene ends were 2 bases for V and 3 bases for J; bases not matched to a gene: 4. The CDR3 nucleotides are TGTGCCAGCAGCTTACAACAGGGGAACTACGAGCAGTACTTC. Translating gives CASSLQQGNYEQYF.

The chain couples TRBV27 to TRBJ2-1, with 7 bases aligning to TRBD2. The CDR3 has 14 amino acids. The V gene's germline CDR1 is MNHEY and CDR2 SMNVEV (reference sequence). Trimming at V came to 6 bases and at J to 4 bases, leaving 6 bases not matched to a gene. The CDR3, as DNA: TGTGCCAGCAGGGGTAGCGGGCGTTACAATGAGCAGTTCTTC. Translation gives CASRGSGRYNEQFF.